This TCR beta chain is drawn from a study of blood T cell repertoires in COVID-19. Study details: T cells, B-cell-depleted T cells, or PBMCs supplied cDNA or gDNA.

Generated by immunoSEQ multiplex PCR, the TCRdb table keeps only in-frame clones and is missing some. The repertoire holds about 86,000 clones, with 85% to 90% as singletons. Allocation to cohorts depended on clinical history reported by the participants. CDR3 size: 13 residues. CDR1 is SEHNR and CDR2 is FQNEAQ in the germline V gene (reference sequence). V was trimmed by 5 bases and J by 13 bases, leaving 18 bases between them. Material: PBMCs or T cells enriched from blood (not recorded which). This sequence originates from a woman aged 50 to 60 with acute COVID-19. The chain employs TRBV7-9 and TRBJ2-1, with D perhaps matching TRBD2 (6 bases). The CDR3 sequence is CASSASGGLSQFF. DNA of the CDR3: TGTGCCAGCAGCGCCTCCGGGGGATTAAGTCAGTTCTTC.